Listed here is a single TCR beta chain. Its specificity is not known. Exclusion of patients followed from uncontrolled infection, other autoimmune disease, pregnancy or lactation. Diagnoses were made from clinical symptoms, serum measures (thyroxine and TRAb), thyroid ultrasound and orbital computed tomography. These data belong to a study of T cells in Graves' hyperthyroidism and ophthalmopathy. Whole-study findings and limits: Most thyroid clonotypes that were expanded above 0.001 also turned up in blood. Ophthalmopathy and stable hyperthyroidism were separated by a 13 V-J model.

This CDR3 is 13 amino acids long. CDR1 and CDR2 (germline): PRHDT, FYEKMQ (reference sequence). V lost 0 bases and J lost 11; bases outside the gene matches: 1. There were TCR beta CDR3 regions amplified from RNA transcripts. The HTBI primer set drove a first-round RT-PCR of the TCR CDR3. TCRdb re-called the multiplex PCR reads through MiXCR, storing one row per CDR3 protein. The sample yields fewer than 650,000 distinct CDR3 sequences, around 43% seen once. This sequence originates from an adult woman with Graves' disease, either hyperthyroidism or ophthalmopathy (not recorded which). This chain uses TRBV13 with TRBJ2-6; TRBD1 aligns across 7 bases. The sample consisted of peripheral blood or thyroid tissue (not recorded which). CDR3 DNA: TGTGCCAGCAGCTTAGGAGGGGGCTACGTCCTGACTTTC. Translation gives CASSLGGGYVLTF.